These 10 T cell receptor beta chains were all obtained from the same sample, sequenced in a study of TIL therapy for anti-PD-1-resistant metastatic lung cancer. The time point: pre-treatment sample, taken before nivolumab and TIL therapy. The immunoSEQ assay was v3. The assay was immunoSEQ multiplex PCR, and TCRdb's table has in-frame clones only and misses some. This sample has 55,000 to 60,000 clones, with about 70% found just once. The sequencing used blood, collected at baseline. The receptors were gathered from a person aged 25 to 85 with non-small cell lung cancer.

This clone was seen a few times. The chain has TRBV13 and TRBJ1-2; no reliable D call. The CDR3 has 15 amino acids. V was pared by 1 base and J by 6 bases, with 15 bases between. The germline gives CDR1 PRHDT, CDR2 FYEKMQ (reference sequence). This CDR3 reads CASSLVLGGDDGYTF. The CDR3, as DNA: TGTGCCAGCAGCTTAGTACTGGGAGGCGATGATGGCTACACCTTC.

The chain joins TRBV28 to TRBJ1-3, with 8 bases lining up with TRBD1. CDR1 and CDR2 from the germline V gene are MDHEN and SYDVKM. The CDR3 contains 17 residues. V gave up 1 base and J gave up 3 bases; unmatched junction bases: 8. Here the CDR3 reads CASSLSADRGSGNTIYF. Written as DNA, the CDR3 is TGTGCCAGCAGTTTATCCGCCGACAGGGGAAGTGGAAACACCATATATTTT.

This clone was counted a few times. V usage is TRBV5-1 and J usage is TRBJ1-1, with TRBD1 matching 8 bases. Germline V gene data show CDR1 as SGHRS and CDR2 as YFSETQ. This CDR3 is 14 amino acids long. V shed 2 bases, J shed 5 bases, and the junction held 5 bases outside the gene matches. This CDR3 reads CASSFRGQGTEAFF. The CDR3 coding sequence is TGCGCCAGCAGCTTCAGGGGGCAGGGGACTGAAGCTTTCTTT.

V gene TRBV5-4 combines with J gene TRBJ2-2; 8 bases are a match to TRBD2. The trim removed 0 bases at V and 6 bases at J, leaving 4 bases unmatched. The CDR3 sequence is 15 residues long. Germline assignment: CDR1 SGHNT and CDR2 YYREEE (reference sequence). CDR3 sequence: CASSLGAAGAGELFF. The CDR3 DNA sequence: TGTGCCAGCAGCTTGGGGGCAGCGGGGGCCGGGGAGCTGTTTTTT.

This clone was picked up a small number of times. J is TRBJ2-3 and V is TRBV7-9, with D unclear. Trimming removed 0 bases from V and 6 bases from J, with 7 bases in between. Per the germline V gene, CDR1 is SEHNR and CDR2 is FQNEAQ (reference sequence). There are 13 residues in the CDR3. The chain's CDR3 is CASSLAVEDTQYF. For the CDR3, the DNA is TGTGCCAGCAGCTTAGCGGTTGAGGATACGCAGTATTTT.

The gene calls are TRBV14 and TRBJ1-5; maybe TRBD1 (5 bases). Germline assignment: CDR1 SGHDN and CDR2 FVKESK. Trimming shortened V by 7 bases and J by 6 bases, and 16 bases separated the two germline ends. The length of the CDR3 is 14 residues. The CDR3 DNA sequence: TGTGCCAGCACCCTAGGGGAGGTGGCTCAGCCCCAGCATTTT. Translated, it gives CASTLGEVAQPQHF.

This clone has a handful of counts. The chain uses TRBV18 and TRBJ2-1; the D is unclear. CDR3 length: 13 amino acids. Germline-derived CDR1 and CDR2 are KGHSH and LQKENI. Trimming left V 3 bases short and J 4 bases short, with 7 bases between. CDR3 bases: TGTGCCAGCTCACCGGCCCAATACAATGAGCAGTTCTTC. Its translation: CASSPAQYNEQFF.

The rearrangement links TRBV29-1 to TRBJ1-1; D ambiguous. Per germline, CDR1 SQVTM and CDR2 ANQGSEA. V was cut by 4 bases and J by 1 base, with 7 bases left in between. The CDR3 covers 12 residues. Written as DNA, the CDR3 is TGCAGCGTTGTTAGGGCGAACACTGAAGCTTTCTTT. Amino acid sequence: CSVVRANTEAFF.

This chain uses TRBV7-9 with TRBJ1-2, with a tentative D call TRBD1 (6 bases). The CDR3 runs to 13 residues. The V gene lost 0 bases and the J gene lost 7 bases, with 9 bases spanning the gap. CDR1 and CDR2 (germline): SEHNR, FQNEAQ (reference sequence). CDR3 sequence: CASSLAGGSGYTF. The CDR3 DNA follows: TGTGCCAGCAGCTTAGCGGGGGGCAGTGGCTACACCTTC.

This chain connects TRBV10-3 to TRBJ1-3; TRBD1 agrees at 7 bases. This CDR3 is 15 amino acids long. J gave up 4 bases and V 6 bases, and 9 bases lay outside the gene matches. Germline V gene lookup returns CDR1 ENHRY and CDR2 SYGVKD. CDR3 loop: CAISRGGWRGNTIYF. DNA of the CDR3: TGTGCCATCAGCCGAGGGGGCTGGAGAGGAAACACCATATATTTT.